What follows describes a single TCR beta chain. The entry originates in a study of blood T cell repertoires in COVID-19. Looking at the study overall: The cDNA or gDNA used as material had been derived from T cells, B-cell-depleted T cells, or PBMCs.

Germline values: CDR1 SGHNT, CDR2 YYREEE (reference sequence). The CDR3 contains 14 residues. V lost 5 bases and J 3 bases, leaving 15 bases between the germline ends. Per the authors' pipeline: Quantification of nucleated cells was approximated via reference gene primer amplification. Sequencing was performed with immunoSEQ multiplex PCR; in TCRdb, only in-frame clones are kept and a portion is missing. V, J and clone size reflect that table, while D and trimming were determined from the DNA. There are approximately 99,000 clones in the sample; 60% to 85% occur only once, and about 1.8% lies in the top ten.

The rearrangement uses TRBV5-4 and TRBJ2-7; D might be TRBD1 (6 bases). The specimen was peripheral blood. The receptor's source is a woman aged 40-49 years with acute or convalescent COVID-19. CDR3: CASRAGDNRYEQYF. The CDR3 region has the DNA TGTGCCAGCAGGGCCGGGGACAACCGCTACGAGCAGTACTTC.